These T cell receptor beta chains were read from a single sample in a study of CD8+CD57+ T cells in acquired aplastic anemia. TCRdb used MiXCR to reprocess the reads, holding one entry per CDR3 protein. The table records 400,000 to 450,000 distinct CDR3 sequences, 55% to 70% of them present only once. Sequenced sample: sorted CD4+, CD8+, or CD8+CD57+ T cells (not recorded which) from PBMCs. All receptors come from a human donor in good health, serving as a control. CDR3s include the opening cysteine and the closing phenylalanine or tryptophan. Fields, in order: D gene, clone size, V gene, J gene, CDR3 protein, CDR3 DNA. D genes are given only for firm matches. Size is omitted from some rows. Given values are once, few, many or a class for expanded clones.

.	.	TRBV7-9	TRBJ1-2	CASSLGEGTQYFGF	.
TRBD1	.	TRBV7-3	TRBJ1-1	CASSPDGTGRLPTF	TGTGCTAGCAGCCCCGACGGGACAGGGCGATTACCTACGTTT
TRBD2	many	TRBV20-1	TRBJ2-3	CSARAPLAGFGTDTQYF	TGCAGTGCTAGAGCTCCGTTAGCGGGGTTTGGGACAGATACGCAGTATTTT
TRBD2	many	TRBV20-1	TRBJ2-5	CSARSGGAWETQYF	TGCAGTGCTCGAAGCGGGGGGGCGTGGGAGACCCAGTACTTC
.	.	TRBV7-3	TRBJ2-1	CASSSRRDNAQSF	TGTGCCAGCAGCTCAAGACGGGACAATGCGCAGTCATTC
TRBD1	few	TRBV20-1	TRBJ1-6	CSARQGRGGFNSPLHF	TGCAGTGCCCGACAGGGGCGAGGTGGTTTTAATTCACCCCTCCACTTT
.	.	TRBV6-6	TRBJ1-1	CASSYGWENTEPHF	TGTGCCAGCAGTTACGGTTGGGAGAACACTGAGCCTCACTTT
.	.	TRBV5-1	TRBJ1-1	CASQGVDTEAFF	TGCGCCAGCCAAGGGGTGGACACTGAAGCTTTCTTT
.	.	TRBV24-1	TRBJ2-3	CATSEGQFTDTQYF	TGTGCCACCAGTGAAGGACAGTTCACAGATACGCAGTATTTT
TRBD2	.	TRBV9	TRBJ2-3	CASSPSGGLSTDTQYF	TGTGCCAGCAGCCCAAGCGGGGGGCTAAGCACAGATACGCAGTATTTT
TRBD2	.	TRBV2	TRBJ2-1	CASSLEPLSGGAAYNEQFF	TGTGCCAGCAGCTTAGAACCCCTTAGCGGGGGGGCCGCCTACAATGAGCAGTTCTTC
.	.	TRBV29-1	TRBJ2-3	CSADRGADTQYF	TGCAGCGCCGATAGGGGGGCGGATACGCAGTATTTT
TRBD1	.	TRBV6-1	TRBJ2-5	CASSDRGGQETQYF	TGTGCCAGCAGCGACAGGGGGGGCCAAGAGACCCAGTACTTC